A selection of T cell receptor beta chains follows, all from one sample in a study of cytomegalovirus exposure and HLA in healthy donors. Profiled with immunoSEQ multiplex PCR; TCRdb holds only in-frame clones, not every one. The data hold 70,000 to 75,000 clones, with approximately 94% observed a single time. Sequenced sample: PBMCs. The receptors originated from a woman aged 18-30 years in good health and CMV-seronegative. Both conserved end residues are part of each CDR3. Size is stated for part of the rows, as once, few or many counts, or as a class when the clone is expanded.

abundance: NA; v_gene: TRBV5-5; CDR3aa: CASRGGQETQYF
abundance: once; v_gene: TRBV4-1; CDR3aa: CASSYGTVNQPQHF
abundance: once; v_gene: TRBV5-4; CDR3aa: CASSRMGDGSGELFF
abundance: NA; v_gene: TRBV28; CDR3aa: CASSLRNYGYTF
abundance: NA; v_gene: TRBV4-1; CDR3aa: CASSQVRNTEAFF
abundance: once; v_gene: TRBV29-1; CDR3aa: CSATSGTHYEQYF
abundance: NA; v_gene: TRBV6-5; CDR3aa: CASSYRRFTGELFF
abundance: NA; v_gene: TRBV21-1; CDR3aa: CASSKYDGATNEKLFF
abundance: NA; v_gene: TRBV19; CDR3aa: CASSVSGTGPTEAFF
abundance: NA; v_gene: TRBV14; CDR3aa: CASSRRQVRSHNEQFF
abundance: NA; v_gene: TRBV27; CDR3aa: CASSLGSGGGMSQHF
abundance: NA; v_gene: TRBV9; CDR3aa: CASSVTGGEQYF
abundance: once; v_gene: TRBV6-4; CDR3aa: CASSRGADGTDTQYF
abundance: NA; v_gene: TRBV4-1; CDR3aa: CASSLRTGGGYEQYF
abundance: NA; v_gene: TRBV9; CDR3aa: CASSVAGSNSPLHF
abundance: NA; v_gene: TRBV25-1; CDR3aa: CASSERTGRTEAFF
abundance: NA; v_gene: TRBV13; CDR3aa: CASSITGVGRGTDTQYF
abundance: NA; v_gene: TRBV2; CDR3aa: CASSEDGTDPYEQYF
abundance: NA; v_gene: TRBV2; CDR3aa: CASRGTSTQYF
abundance: NA; v_gene: TRBV25-1; CDR3aa: CASTAGVEQFF
abundance: NA; v_gene: TRBV2; CDR3aa: CASSPPGSGTVEQFF
abundance: once; v_gene: TRBV18; CDR3aa: CASSPQQAGHNQPQHF
abundance: NA; v_gene: TRBV18; CDR3aa: CASSETESYGYTF
abundance: NA; v_gene: TRBV6-1; CDR3aa: CASSEGRDTDTQYF
abundance: NA; v_gene: TRBV7-2; CDR3aa: CASSLVGAGNEKLFF
abundance: NA; v_gene: TRBV28; CDR3aa: CASSPSGNSDEQFF
abundance: NA; v_gene: TRBV10-2; CDR3aa: CASKEDRGNTEAFF
abundance: NA; v_gene: TRBV5-1; CDR3aa: CASRHNLAGGPTDTQYF
abundance: NA; v_gene: TRBV30; CDR3aa: CAWSIAGGSTDTQYF
abundance: NA; v_gene: TRBV5-4; CDR3aa: CASSPGGVLSYNSPLHF
abundance: NA; v_gene: TRBV27; CDR3aa: CARRTGLSPLHF
abundance: NA; v_gene: TRBV29-1; CDR3aa: CSVPGTGPFSHGYTF
abundance: NA; v_gene: TRBV7-2; CDR3aa: CASSFPDRTYEQYF
abundance: NA; v_gene: TRBV6-5; CDR3aa: CASSPGQENSPLHF
abundance: NA; v_gene: TRBV27; CDR3aa: CASSPGLAIGNEQFF
abundance: NA; v_gene: TRBV7-3; CDR3aa: CASSLAGGYNEQFF
abundance: NA; v_gene: TRBV7-2; CDR3aa: CASSPGDYGYTF
abundance: NA; v_gene: TRBV27; CDR3aa: CASSLLIVGNYGYTF
abundance: NA; v_gene: TRBV4-3; CDR3aa: CASSQDSTANYGYTF
abundance: NA; v_gene: TRBV11-2; CDR3aa: CASSFQIGLAGISSNEQFF
abundance: NA; v_gene: TRBV5-4; CDR3aa: CASTRAGENEQFF
abundance: NA; v_gene: TRBV29-1; CDR3aa: CSVEYTYGETQYF
abundance: NA; v_gene: TRBV14; CDR3aa: CASSQRPGLSYLDAKNIQYF
abundance: NA; v_gene: TRBV7-9; CDR3aa: CASSLASGPVGEQFF
abundance: NA; v_gene: TRBV6-1; CDR3aa: CASSGGGGLAKNIQYF